This is a list of T cell receptor beta chains from one sample in a study of blood T cell repertoires in COVID-19. This table comes from immunoSEQ multiplex PCR, and its TCRdb copy is limited to in-frame clones, with some not included. This sample has roughly 200,000 clones, with approximately 91% found just once. The source material was peripheral blood. The receptor source for this set is a man in his forties or fifties with acute or convalescent COVID-19. CDR3s include the opening cysteine and the closing phenylalanine or tryptophan. Fields, in order: V gene, J gene, CDR3 length, clone size, CDR3 protein. The size field is filled for only some rows; it gives once, few, many or a size class.

TRBV19	TRBJ2-3	16	.	CASSISTSGGTDTQYF
TRBV24-1	TRBJ1-2	14	.	CATSDRTGNYGYTF
TRBV6-5	TRBJ2-1	15	.	CASSPDRGLSNEQFF
TRBV11-2	TRBJ2-1	15	.	CASSHGLAVLNEQFF
TRBV28	TRBJ1-5	17	.	CASSASRAGKGNQPQHF
TRBV5-4	TRBJ2-3	12	.	CASSSVTDTQYF
TRBV27	TRBJ2-7	14	.	CASRTTGTDYEQYF
TRBV2	TRBJ2-1	15	.	CASSERSSGPNEQFF
TRBV12-3/TRBV12-4	TRBJ2-5	13	.	CASSIQEQETQYF
TRBV7-3	TRBJ1-2	15	.	CASSLSGGQADGYTF
TRBV15	TRBJ1-1	15	.	CATSGKQGKNTEAFF
TRBV29-1	TRBJ1-1	12	.	CSVGQGGTEAFF
TRBV12-3/TRBV12-4	TRBJ2-5	13	.	CASSIGTRETQYF
TRBV30	TRBJ2-2	16	.	CAWKEFRLAGTGELFF
TRBV28	TRBJ2-1	15	.	CASSFRDSIDNEQFF
TRBV30	TRBJ2-7	17	.	CAWSVIFLAGGSYEQYF
TRBV18	TRBJ2-3	15	.	CASSLRRSSTDTQYF
TRBV5-5	TRBJ1-5	16	.	CASSLVPGQSNQPQHF
TRBV18	TRBJ2-1	15	.	CASSPRLAGANEQFF
TRBV18	TRBJ1-1	16	.	CASSPPGTGANTEAFF
TRBV21-1	TRBJ1-1	13	.	CASSLTGIAEAFF
TRBV5-6	TRBJ2-3	18	.	CASSLVTSGGARTDTQYF
TRBV11-2	TRBJ2-5	17	.	CASSLGPYDRERGTQYF
TRBV10-3	TRBJ2-1	15	.	CAISDRLAGHNEQFF
TRBV6-5	TRBJ1-6	15	.	CASSSSGSHHSPLHF
TRBV6-5	TRBJ2-1	14	.	CASSRSGQLNEQFF
TRBV9	TRBJ2-1	17	.	CASSPPIGQGSYNEQFF
TRBV7-2	TRBJ1-4	14	once	CASSFRQGREKLFF
TRBV7-9	TRBJ1-3	18	.	CASSFLGDRGLSGNTIYF
TRBV27	TRBJ2-2	14	.	CASKKQVIIGELFF
TRBV15	TRBJ2-3	17	.	CATSSERGGRGTDTQYF
TRBV14	TRBJ2-5	16	.	CASSQGTSGGVETQYF
TRBV5-5	TRBJ2-3	16	.	CASSHRNPAEPDTQYF
TRBV7-9	TRBJ1-2	12	.	CASSPGGDGYTF
TRBV18	TRBJ2-3	14	once	CASSPGTGSDTQYF
TRBV10-3	TRBJ2-5	14	.	CAIAGPGDQETQYF
TRBV5-1	TRBJ2-3	13	.	CASSFPSTDTQYF
TRBV5-6	TRBJ2-5	16	.	CASSLEVGGARETQYF
TRBV7-9	TRBJ1-2	14	.	CASSLVQGAGGYTF
TRBV19	TRBJ1-2	17	.	CASSRLPGQGGGYGYTF
TRBV3-1/TRBV3-2	TRBJ2-5	13	few	CASSQTLGASGNF
TRBV27	TRBJ1-2	14	.	CASSWGREVYGYTF
TRBV5-3	TRBJ2-3	14	.	CANGDFSSTDTQYF
TRBV2	TRBJ1-1	17	.	CASSEARDSGLNTEAFF
TRBV2	TRBJ2-7	13	once	CASSDGRVYEQYF
TRBV6-6	TRBJ2-7	15	.	CASSLPGQEAYEQYF
TRBV7-9	TRBJ2-5	14	.	CASRPQGARETQYF
TRBV4-3	TRBJ1-6	15	few	CASSQDPGLSSPLHF
TRBV3-1/TRBV3-2	TRBJ1-1	14	.	CASSQAGGITEAFF
TRBV5-4	TRBJ1-4	13	.	CASKQAHNEKLFF
TRBV28	TRBJ1-1	13	.	CASSWGWGGEAFF
TRBV9	TRBJ2-5	17	.	CASSVEGLAALGETQYF
TRBV12-5	TRBJ1-1	13	.	CASGLEQGSEAFF
TRBV2	TRBJ2-5	13	.	CASRQGALETQYF
TRBV6-5	TRBJ1-1	16	.	CASSYSGRDGNTEAFF
TRBV19	TRBJ1-2	15	.	CASSTALQGNYGYTF
TRBV28	TRBJ2-7	16	.	CASSRVAGGSWDEQYF
TRBV12-3/TRBV12-4	TRBJ1-3	12	.	CASSLGGNTIYF
TRBV6-2/TRBV6-3	TRBJ2-5	17	.	CASSYSRLAGTHETQYF